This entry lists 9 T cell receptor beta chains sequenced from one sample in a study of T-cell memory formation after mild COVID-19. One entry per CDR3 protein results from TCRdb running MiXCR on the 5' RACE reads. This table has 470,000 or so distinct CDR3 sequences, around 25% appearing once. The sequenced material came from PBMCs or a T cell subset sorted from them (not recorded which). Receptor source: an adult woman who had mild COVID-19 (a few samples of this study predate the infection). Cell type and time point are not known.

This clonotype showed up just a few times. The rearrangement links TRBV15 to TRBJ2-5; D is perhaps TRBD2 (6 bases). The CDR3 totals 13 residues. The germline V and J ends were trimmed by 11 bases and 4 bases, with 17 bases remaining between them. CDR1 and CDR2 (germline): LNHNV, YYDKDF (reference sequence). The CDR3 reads CAVKGQGGETQYF. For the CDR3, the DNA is TGTGCCGTAAAGGGGCAGGGAGGAGAGACCCAGTACTTC.

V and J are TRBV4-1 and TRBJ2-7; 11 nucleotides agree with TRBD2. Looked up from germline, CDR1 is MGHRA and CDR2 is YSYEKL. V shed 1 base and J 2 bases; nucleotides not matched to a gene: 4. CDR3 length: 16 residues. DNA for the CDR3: TGCGCCAGCAGCCAAGTATCTAGCGGGGGGACCTACGAGCAGTACTTC. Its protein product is CASSQVSSGGTYEQYF.

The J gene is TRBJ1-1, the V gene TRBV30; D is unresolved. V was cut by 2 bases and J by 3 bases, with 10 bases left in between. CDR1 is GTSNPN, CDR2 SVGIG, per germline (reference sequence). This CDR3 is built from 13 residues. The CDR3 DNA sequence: TGTGCCTGGAGTAAATGGAGGGACACTGAAGCTTTCTTT. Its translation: CAWSKWRDTEAFF.

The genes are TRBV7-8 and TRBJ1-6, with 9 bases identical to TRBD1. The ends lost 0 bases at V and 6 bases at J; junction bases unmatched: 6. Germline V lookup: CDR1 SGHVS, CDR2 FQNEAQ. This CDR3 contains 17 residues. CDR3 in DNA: TGTGCCAGCAGCTTAGCCGCTCCGGGACAGGGTAATTCACCCCTCCACTTT. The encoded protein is CASSLAAPGQGNSPLHF. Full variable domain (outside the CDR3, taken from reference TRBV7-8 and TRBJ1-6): GAGVSQSPRYKVAKRGQDVALRCDPISGHVSLFWYQQALGQGPEFLTYFQNEAQLDKSGLPSDRFFAERPEGSVSTLKIQRTQQEDSAVYLCASSLAAPGQGNSPLHFGNGTRLTVT.

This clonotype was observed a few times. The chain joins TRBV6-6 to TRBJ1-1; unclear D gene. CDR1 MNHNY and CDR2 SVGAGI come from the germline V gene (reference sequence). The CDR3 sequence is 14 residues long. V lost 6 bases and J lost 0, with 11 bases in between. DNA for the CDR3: TGTGCCAGCAGGCCCCTCGGTCTGAACACTGAAGCTTTCTTT. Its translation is CASRPLGLNTEAFF.

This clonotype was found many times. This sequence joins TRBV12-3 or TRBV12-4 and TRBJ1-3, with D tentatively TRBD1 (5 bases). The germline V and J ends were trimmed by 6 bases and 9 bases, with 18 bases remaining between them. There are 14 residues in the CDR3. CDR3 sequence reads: CASSFPTAPSTIYF. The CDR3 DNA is TGTGCCAGCAGCTTCCCGACAGCTCCGAGCACCATATATTTT.

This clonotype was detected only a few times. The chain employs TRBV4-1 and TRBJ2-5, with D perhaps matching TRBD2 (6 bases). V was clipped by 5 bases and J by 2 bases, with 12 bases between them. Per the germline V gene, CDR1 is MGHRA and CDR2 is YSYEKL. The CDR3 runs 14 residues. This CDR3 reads CASSEGGEQETQYF. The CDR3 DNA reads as TGCGCCAGCAGCGAAGGCGGGGAGCAAGAGACCCAGTACTTC.

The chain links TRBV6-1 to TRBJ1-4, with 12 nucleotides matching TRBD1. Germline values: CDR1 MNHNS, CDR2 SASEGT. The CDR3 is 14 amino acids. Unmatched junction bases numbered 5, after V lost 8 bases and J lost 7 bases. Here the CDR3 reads CASLRDRGREKLFF. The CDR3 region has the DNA TGTGCCAGCCTAAGGGACAGGGGGCGTGAAAAACTGTTTTTT.

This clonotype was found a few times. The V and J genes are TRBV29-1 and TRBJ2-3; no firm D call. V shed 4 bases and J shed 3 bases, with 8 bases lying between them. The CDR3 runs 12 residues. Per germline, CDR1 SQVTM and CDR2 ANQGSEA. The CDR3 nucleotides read TGCAGCGTTGGCAGTTCGACAGATACGCAGTATTTT. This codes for CSVGSSTDTQYF.